Following are 29 T cell receptor beta chains from one sample sequenced in a study of blood T cell repertoires in COVID-19. Assay: immunoSEQ multiplex PCR; the TCRdb copy retains only in-frame clones and omits some. The data contain under 400,000 clones, about nine tenths of them seen just once; the ten biggest clones take up under 1.2%. Sequenced: PBMCs or T cells enriched from blood (not recorded which). These receptors originate from a woman younger than 45 who had been exposed to COVID-19.

The rearrangement uses TRBV28 and TRBJ2-7; 9 nucleotides match TRBD1. Trimming removed 5 bases from V and 3 bases from J; junction bases left unmatched: 8. The germline gives CDR1 MDHEN, CDR2 SYDVKM. The CDR3 runs to 15 residues. The CDR3 loop is CASSPRQGGHYEQYF. The CDR3 coding sequence is TGTGCCAGCAGTCCACGACAGGGGGGCCACTACGAGCAGTACTTC.

The V gene is TRBV3-1 (or the pseudogene TRBV3-2), the J gene TRBJ2-2; D unclear. Germline CDR1 LGHDT, CDR2 YNNKEL (reference sequence). V was shortened by 3 bases and J by 3 bases, with 5 bases between the two germline ends. The CDR3 has 13 amino acids. The CDR3 coding sequence is TGTGCCAGCAGCCAGGCTTACACCGGGGAGCTGTTTTTT. It encodes CASSQAYTGELFF.

The V call is TRBV13, the J call TRBJ2-1; 7 nucleotides line up with TRBD2. CDR3 size: 16 residues. The V and J ends lost 1 base and 1 base, in that order; junction bases with no gene match: 4. Germline CDR1 is PRHDT and CDR2 is FYEKMQ (reference sequence). CDR3 loop: CASSLDPSGSYNEQFF. The CDR3 DNA reads as TGTGCCAGCAGCTTAGACCCTAGCGGATCCTACAATGAGCAGTTCTTC.

This chain links TRBV7-9 with TRBJ2-7; 8 bases align to TRBD2. Germline lookup yields CDR1 SEHNR and CDR2 FQNEAQ (reference sequence). The CDR3 contains 16 residues. The ends lost 4 bases at V and 2 bases at J; junction bases unmatched: 10. The chain's CDR3 is CASSSRGGGRPYEQYF. The CDR3 DNA sequence: TGTGCCAGCAGCTCAAGGGGGGGCGGGAGGCCCTACGAGCAGTACTTC.

V is TRBV28 and J is TRBJ1-2; tentatively, D is TRBD1 (6 bases). Germline V gene sequence: CDR1 MDHEN, CDR2 SYDVKM. The V gene lost 6 bases and the J gene lost 9 bases, with 14 bases spanning the gap. The CDR3 loop spans 12 amino acids. DNA for the CDR3: TGTGCCAGCAGATCCGACAGGATCCGCTACACCTTC. Its protein product is CASRSDRIRYTF.

The chain uses TRBV3-1 (or the pseudogene TRBV3-2) and TRBJ2-5; D is undetermined. Germline V gives CDR1 LGHDT, CDR2 YNNKEL (reference sequence). CDR3 length equals 14 residues. The germline V and J ends were trimmed by 6 bases and 6 bases, with 17 bases remaining between them. The CDR3 DNA follows: TGTGCCAGCAGTCCACCGTATAGTGTGCAGACCCAGTACTTC. Amino acids: CASSPPYSVQTQYF.

The chain links TRBV6-5 to TRBJ2-5; 7 bases map to TRBD1. With V trimmed by 6 bases and J by 1 base, 2 bases remained unmatched. Per germline, CDR1 MNHEY and CDR2 SVGAGI. The CDR3 runs 13 residues. The CDR3 region is CASSDRVQETQYF. The CDR3 DNA reads as TGTGCCAGCAGCGACAGGGTCCAAGAGACCCAGTACTTC.

V gene TRBV6-4 combines with J gene TRBJ2-1; 9 bases are shared with TRBD1. CDR1 is MRHNA, CDR2 SNTAGT, per germline. The CDR3 loop spans 16 amino acids. The junction had 11 bases not matched to a gene; V was cut back by 3 bases and J by 8 bases. CDR3 DNA sequence: TGTGCCAGCAGTGATTATACAGGGGGCATGGAGGATGAGCAGTTCTTC. Translated, it gives CASSDYTGGMEDEQFF.

The chain joins TRBV5-1 to TRBJ2-1, with D perhaps TRBD1 (5 bases). Trimming took off 4 bases at V and 4 bases at J, with 24 bases between the two ends. The CDR3 is 18 amino acids. Germline CDR1 reads SGHRS; CDR2 reads YFSETQ. The CDR3 coding sequence is TGCGCCAGCAGCCCATATCCCCAGGGCCAAAGACTTTACAATGAGCAGTTCTTC. Its translation is CASSPYPQGQRLYNEQFF.

The rearrangement uses TRBV27 and TRBJ2-6; D remains unclear. Looked up from germline, CDR1 is MNHEY and CDR2 is SMNVEV (reference sequence). This CDR3 is built from 15 residues. Between the trimmed V and J ends, which lost 6 bases and 0 bases, there was a span of 9 bases. CDR3 bases: TGTGCCAGCAGCACTACACTCTCTGGGGCCAACGTCCTGACTTTC. Translated: CASSTTLSGANVLTF.

The chain is built from TRBV3-1 (or the pseudogene TRBV3-2) and TRBJ1-3; D might be TRBD1 (5 bases). Trimming removed 2 bases at V and 1 base at J, with 12 bases between. The CDR3 consists of 16 residues. Germline-derived CDR1 and CDR2 are LGHDT and YNNKEL (reference sequence). This chain's CDR3 is CASSQTHGGSGNTIYF. CDR3 coding DNA: TGTGCCAGCAGCCAAACCCACGGGGGGTCTGGAAACACCATATATTTT.

The rearrangement joins TRBV11-2 to TRBJ2-1; D might be TRBD2 (6 bases). The germline V gene encodes CDR1 SGHAT and CDR2 FQNNGV. The CDR3 has 16 amino acids. Deletions cut 5 bases from V and 8 bases from J, with 22 bases between. The CDR3 is CASSPPWGEVDDEQFF. The DNA of the CDR3 is TGTGCCAGCAGCCCGCCCTGGGGGGAGGTGGACGATGAGCAGTTCTTC. Drawing the rest from reference TRBV11-2 and TRBJ2-1, the complete variable domain is EAGVAQSPRYKIIEKRQSVAFWCNPISGHATLYWYQQILGQGPKLLIQFQNNGVVDDSQLPKDRFSAERLKGVDSTLKIQPAKLEDSAVYLCASSPPWGEVDDEQFFGPGTRLTVL.

The CDR3 sequence is CAISEDYRGPTGSSYNEQFF. In nucleotides, the CDR3 is TGTGCCATCAGTGAGGACTACAGGGGGCCGACGGGAAGCTCCTACAATGAGCAGTTCTTC. This chain uses TRBV10-3 with TRBJ2-1, with 9 bases fitting TRBD1. This CDR3 comprises 20 residues. V gave up 2 bases and J gave up 0 bases; unmatched junction bases: 14. The germline V gene has CDR1 ENHRY and CDR2 SYGVKD.

The V gene is TRBV12-3 or TRBV12-4, the J gene TRBJ2-1, with TRBD2 matching 13 bases. The V gene end was trimmed by 6 bases and the J gene end by 13 bases; junction bases not matched to a gene: 6. The CDR3 length is 13 residues. CDR3 sequence reads: CASRTGLAGLQFF. CDR3 in DNA: TGTGCCAGCAGGACGGGACTAGCGGGGCTACAGTTCTTC.

The genes are TRBV19 and TRBJ1-4; D is ambiguous. The germline V and J ends were trimmed by 3 bases and 6 bases, with 8 bases remaining between them. The CDR3 is 13 amino acids. Germline lookup yields CDR1 LNHDA and CDR2 SQIVND (reference sequence). The CDR3 nucleotides read TGTGCCAGTAGTATTAGTCACCATGAAAAACTGTTTTTT. Protein sequence: CASSISHHEKLFF.

The chain carries TRBV12-3 or TRBV12-4 and TRBJ2-4, with a tentative D call TRBD2 (5 bases). The CDR3 is made up of 13 amino acids. V lost 2 bases and J lost 8, with 10 bases in between. The CDR3 nucleotides are TGTGCCAGCAGTTTAAAAGCGGAGGACATTCAGTACTTC. The encoded protein is CASSLKAEDIQYF.

V and J are TRBV27 and TRBJ2-5, with 7 bases lining up with TRBD1. The J segment lost 5 bases and the V segment lost 6 bases, leaving 6 bases of the junction unmatched. The CDR3 is 13 amino acids. In germline, CDR1 is MNHEY, CDR2 SMNVEV (reference sequence). In DNA, the CDR3 is TGTGCCAGCAGGCGACAGGGTTCGGAGACCCAGTACTTC. It is translated as CASRRQGSETQYF.

This clone occurred a few times. This chain uses TRBV5-1 with TRBJ1-1; 7 nucleotides agree with TRBD1. CDR1 SGHRS and CDR2 YFSETQ come from the germline V gene. The ends lost 4 bases at V and 5 bases at J; junction bases unmatched: 11. There are 15 residues in the CDR3. CDR3 in DNA: TGCGCCAGCAGCGTCACAGGGGTTATTGGAACTGAAGCTTTCTTT. It is translated as CASSVTGVIGTEAFF.

Here the CDR3 DNA reads TGTGCCAGCAGCAACCGGGACAGGGGTCACGGGGAGCTGTTTTTT. Translated: CASSNRDRGHGELFF. The rearrangement joins TRBV7-8 to TRBJ2-2; TRBD1 aligns across 10 bases. V was pared by 5 bases and J by 7 bases, with 7 bases of the junction left unmatched. CDR3 size: 15 residues. The germline V gene has CDR1 SGHVS and CDR2 FQNEAQ. The full variable domain, rest sourced from reference TRBV7-8 and TRBJ2-2, is GAGVSQSPRYKVAKRGQDVALRCDPISGHVSLFWYQQALGQGPEFLTYFQNEAQLDKSGLPSDRFFAERPEGSVSTLKIQRTQQEDSAVYLCASSNRDRGHGELFFGEGSRLTVL.

For the CDR3, the DNA is TGCAGCGTTGGTCACAGGGGTATCTCTGGGGCCAACGTCCTGACTTTC. Its translation: CSVGHRGISGANVLTF. The chain recombines TRBV29-1 with TRBJ2-6; 7 bases agree with TRBD1. V lost 4 bases, J lost 0 bases, and 6 bases stayed unmatched. CDR1 is SQVTM, CDR2 ANQGSEA, per germline. This CDR3 has 16 amino acids.

The rearrangement joins TRBV10-1 to TRBJ2-1; 13 bases are a match to TRBD2. The CDR3 is 16 amino acids. V lost 5 bases to trimming and J lost 8 bases; unmatched junction nucleotides: 9. Germline V gives CDR1 WNHNN, CDR2 SYGVQD (reference sequence). CDR3: CASSSGLAGAWDEQFF. In DNA, the CDR3 is TGCGCCAGCAGTTCAGGACTAGCGGGAGCCTGGGATGAGCAGTTCTTC.

In its sample, this clone was seen once. The chain has TRBV28 and TRBJ2-5; 8 nucleotides line up with TRBD1. Germline V CDR1 and CDR2: MDHEN, SYDVKM. V lost 7 bases and J lost 5; bases outside the gene matches: 3. The CDR3 consists of 12 residues. The CDR3 DNA follows: TGTGCCAGCACAAACAGGGGGGAGACCCAGTACTTC. Residues: CASTNRGETQYF. Drawing the rest from reference TRBV28 and TRBJ2-5, the complete variable domain is DVKVTQSSRYLVKRTGEKVFLECVQDMDHENMFWYRQDPGLGLRLIYFSYDVKMKEKGDIPEGYSVSREKKERFSLILESASTNQTSMYLCASTNRGETQYFGPGTRLLVL.

The chain uses TRBV10-1 and TRBJ2-3; D is ambiguous. The V gene's germline CDR1 is WNHNN and CDR2 SYGVQD (reference sequence). The CDR3 covers 14 residues. Between the trimmed V and J ends, which lost 6 bases and 5 bases, there was a span of 15 bases. The CDR3 coding sequence is TGCGCCAGCAGCCCCAATCCCGCACTAGATACGCAGTATTTT. Its protein product is CASSPNPALDTQYF.

The chain combines TRBV28 with TRBJ1-1; tentative D call: TRBD1 (5 bases). Germline-derived CDR1 and CDR2 are MDHEN and SYDVKM. The CDR3 has 13 amino acids. V was cut by 6 bases and J by 4 bases, with 12 bases left in between. The CDR3 protein is CASRWTGGTEAFF. For the CDR3, the DNA is TGTGCCAGCAGGTGGACGGGGGGCACTGAAGCTTTCTTT.

The rearrangement joins TRBV25-1 to TRBJ2-1, with a tentative D call TRBD1 (6 bases). Germline-derived CDR1 and CDR2 are MGHDK and SYGVNS. The ends were cut back, 8 bases at V and 8 bases at J, with 13 bases in the middle. This CDR3 spans 12 amino acids. CDR3 residues: CASSEGVYEQFF. Written as DNA, the CDR3 is TGTGCCAGCTCAGAGGGGGTGTATGAGCAGTTCTTC.

V and J are TRBV18 and TRBJ1-1; D may be TRBD1 (5 bases). The CDR3 runs to 15 residues. CDR1 and CDR2 (germline): KGHSH, LQKENI. Trimming removed 3 bases at V and 2 bases at J, with 13 bases between. The CDR3 DNA reads as TGTGCCAGCTCACCCCCGCGGGGGGAAAACACTGAAGCTTTCTTT. This sequence encodes CASSPPRGENTEAFF.

The V call is TRBV18, the J call TRBJ1-5, with D possibly being TRBD1 (5 bases). The CDR3 has 14 residues. V gave up 3 bases and J gave up 6 bases, with 12 bases separating them. Germline V lookup: CDR1 KGHSH, CDR2 LQKENI. The CDR3 region is CASSPGRGSQPQHF. CDR3 nucleotides: TGTGCCAGCTCACCGGGGCGGGGAAGTCAGCCCCAGCATTTT.

Remarks on this clone: A read error may be the cause here, since a much bigger clone is one base away. V gene TRBV3-1 (or the pseudogene TRBV3-2) combines with J gene TRBJ1-4; 7 bases match TRBD1. The J segment lost 5 bases and the V segment lost 4 bases, leaving 4 bases of the junction unmatched. In germline, CDR1 is LGHDT, CDR2 YNNKEL (reference sequence). The CDR3 extends over 14 amino acids. The CDR3 is CASSLGTENEKLFF. CDR3 bases: TGTGCCAGCAGCCTCGGGACAGAAAATGAAAAACTGTTTTTT.

This rearrangement joins TRBV9 to TRBJ2-5, with a tentative D call TRBD2 (6 bases). CDR1 is SGDLS, CDR2 YYNGEE, per germline. Between the trimmed V and J ends, which lost 4 bases and 5 bases, there was a span of 21 bases. CDR3 length: 16 residues. The CDR3 nucleotides are TGTGCCAGCAGCCCGCCGGGACTGCTCTCCCAGGAGACCCAGTACTTC. Its translation: CASSPPGLLSQETQYF.